This T cell receptor (beta chain) was obtained from a study of OX40 agonist ivuxolimab in advanced cancers. The wider study: An anti-OX40 (CD134) antibody with agonistic activity, ivuxolimab, was administered to patients. Intravenous ivuxolimab was administered to patients every 2 weeks at 0.01 to 10 mg/kg. Three partial responders included one hepatocellular carcinoma patient and two cutaneous melanoma patients.

Sampling of blood occurred at baseline, cycle 4 day 1, and cycle 7 day 1. Profiling relied on immunoSEQ multiplex PCR, and the TCRdb table lists in-frame clones only, not all of them. The sample shows 57,000 or so clones, around 90% of them seen only once. The germline V and J ends were trimmed by 0 bases and 2 bases, with 6 bases remaining between them. CDR3 length: 14 amino acids. Germline V CDR1 and CDR2: WNHNN, SYGVQD (reference sequence). The source was CD4+ or CD8+ T cells sorted from blood, collected in a trial of the OX40 agonist ivuxolimab. The receptor was isolated from an adult with an advanced solid tumor such as melanoma, head and neck, liver or kidney cancer. The chain uses TRBV10-1 and TRBJ2-3, with no clear D. The CDR3, as DNA: TGCGCCAGCAGTGAGTCGGCCAACACAGATACGCAGTATTTT. Its translation: CASSESANTDTQYF.